This entry lists 16 T cell receptor beta chains sequenced from one sample in a study of T-cell memory formation after mild COVID-19. TCRdb fed the 5' RACE reads into MiXCR, producing one record per CDR3 protein. The table includes 150,000 or so distinct CDR3 sequences, roughly 14% detected once. The sample comprised PBMCs or a T cell subset sorted from them (not recorded which). All receptors derive from an adult woman who had mild COVID-19 (a few samples of this study predate the infection). Cell type and time point are not known.

This clonotype was picked up a small number of times. The V gene is TRBV7-3, the J gene TRBJ2-2; 8 nucleotides match TRBD1. This CDR3 is 15 amino acids long. Germline CDR1 reads SGHTA; CDR2 reads FQGTGA. Germline trimming cut 1 base from V and 5 bases from J; bases unmatched to any gene: 3. CDR3 sequence reads: CASSLIGQGTGELFF. CDR3 in DNA: TGTGCCAGCAGCTTAATCGGACAGGGAACCGGGGAGCTGTTTTTT.

This chain joins TRBV2 and TRBJ2-2, with D perhaps matching TRBD2 (5 bases). Trimming shortened V by 6 bases and J by 0 bases, and 11 bases separated the two germline ends. The CDR3 has 15 residues. Germline V gives CDR1 SNHLY, CDR2 FYNNEI. The CDR3 protein is CASRPQRANTGELFF. The CDR3 bases are TGTGCCAGCAGGCCCCAGAGGGCGAACACCGGGGAGCTGTTTTTT.

Only a few counts were recorded for this clonotype. This rearrangement joins TRBV29-1 to TRBJ2-3; D possibly uses TRBD1 or TRBD2 (6 bases each). Trimming removed 3 bases from V and 0 bases from J, with 7 bases in between. Per the germline V gene, CDR1 is SQVTM and CDR2 is ANQGSEA. The CDR3 sequence is 13 residues long. The CDR3: CSVEGGSTDTQYF. The CDR3 bases are TGCAGCGTTGAGGGGGGCAGCACAGATACGCAGTATTTT.

This clonotype was detected only a few times. The rearrangement joins TRBV6-5 to TRBJ1-4; the match to TRBD1 covers 8 bases. Trimming removed 4 bases from V and 10 bases from J; junction bases left unmatched: 8. This CDR3 spans 14 amino acids. Germline CDR1 MNHEY, CDR2 SVGAGI. CDR3 loop: CASSFGQGRGKLFF. CDR3 in DNA: TGTGCCAGCAGTTTCGGACAGGGCAGGGGAAAACTGTTTTTT.

V usage is TRBV4-1 and J usage is TRBJ1-5; D is undetermined. The V and J ends lost 2 bases and 2 bases respectively, with 13 bases between them. CDR1 is MGHRA and CDR2 is YSYEKL in the germline V gene. The CDR3 extends over 16 amino acids. The chain's CDR3 is CASSQQNSAGNQPQHF. The CDR3 DNA follows: TGCGCCAGCAGCCAACAAAACTCCGCGGGCAATCAGCCCCAGCATTTT.

This clonotype came up a few times. CDR3 loop: CSAQRVGGRGTDTQYF. The CDR3 nucleotides read TGCAGCGCCCAGAGGGTGGGGGGCCGAGGCACAGATACGCAGTATTTT. This rearrangement joins TRBV29-1 to TRBJ2-3; either TRBD1 or TRBD2 may fit D (6 bases each). From germline, CDR1 is SQVTM and CDR2 ANQGSEA. The CDR3 contains 16 residues. V was shortened by 7 bases and J by 1 base, with 21 bases between the two germline ends.

The CDR3 protein is CSVDRDRGRGETQYF. In DNA, the CDR3 is TGCAGCGTTGATAGGGACAGGGGGCGTGGGGAGACCCAGTACTTC. The chain combines TRBV29-1 with TRBJ2-5; 12 bases agree with TRBD1. CDR3 size: 15 residues. Trimming cost V 3 bases and J 5 bases; bases outside gene matches: 7. Germline CDR1 and CDR2: SQVTM and ANQGSEA.

The V call is TRBV5-4, the J call TRBJ2-1, with D possibly TRBD2 on 7 matching bases. In germline, CDR1 is SGHNT, CDR2 YYREEE (reference sequence). The CDR3 runs 15 residues. Trimming removed 3 bases from V and 9 bases from J, with 19 bases in between. The CDR3 DNA reads TGTGCCAGCAGCTCGCCCGGGGGGCTAGTGAGTGAGCAGTTCTTC. Translating gives CASSSPGGLVSEQFF.

The J gene is TRBJ2-5, the V gene TRBV4-1; perhaps TRBD2 as D (6 bases). The V gene lost 3 bases and the J gene lost 1 base, with 12 bases spanning the gap. This CDR3 region has 15 residues. Germline V gives CDR1 MGHRA, CDR2 YSYEKL. CDR3 loop: CASSHRRGGQETQYF. CDR3 coding DNA: TGCGCCAGCAGCCACCGTCGGGGAGGCCAAGAGACCCAGTACTTC.

The chain joins TRBV6-2 or TRBV6-3 to TRBJ2-1; TRBD2 matches 12 bases. Germline V gene sequence: CDR1 MNHEY, CDR2 SVGEGT. The length of the CDR3 is 21 residues. Trimming removed 2 bases from V and 2 bases from J; junction bases left unmatched: 16. CDR3 in amino acids: CASSYTSLILAGGSTYNEQFF. The CDR3 coding sequence is TGTGCCAGCAGTTACACCAGCCTGATTCTAGCGGGAGGGAGTACCTACAATGAGCAGTTCTTC.

The chain carries TRBV12-3 or TRBV12-4 and TRBJ2-2; 10 positions match TRBD2. V dropped 5 bases and J dropped 1; count of bases not matched to a gene: 7. This CDR3 region has 17 residues. The CDR3: CASSQPGLAVNTGELFF. CDR3 DNA sequence: TGTGCCAGCAGTCAACCTGGACTAGCGGTGAACACCGGGGAGCTGTTTTTT.

The sample holds a few counts of this clonotype. V and J are TRBV5-1 and TRBJ2-3; the D is unclear. This CDR3 comprises 14 residues. The V gene's germline CDR1 is SGHRS and CDR2 YFSETQ. V was pared by 5 bases and J by 3 bases, with 13 bases between. Here the CDR3 reads CASRLGLGTDTQYF. CDR3 DNA: TGCGCCAGCAGGCTGGGCCTGGGAACAGATACGCAGTATTTT.

The chain carries TRBV15 and TRBJ2-7, with D perhaps given as TRBD1 or TRBD2 (5 bases each). This CDR3 is built from 13 residues. Germline assignment: CDR1 LNHNV and CDR2 YYDKDF (reference sequence). Trimming took off 5 bases at V and 6 bases at J, with 14 bases between the two ends. CDR3 amino acids: CATSVAGALEQYF. The CDR3 DNA follows: TGTGCCACCAGCGTCGCCGGGGCACTCGAGCAGTACTTC.

The chain uses TRBV5-5 and TRBJ2-2, with TRBD2 matching 8 bases. CDR3 length: 16 residues. J was trimmed by 5 bases and V by 2 bases; bases with no gene match: 8. Germline V gene sequence: CDR1 SGHKS, CDR2 YYEKEE (reference sequence). CDR3: CASSFPLAGPTGELFF. The CDR3 DNA sequence: TGTGCCAGCAGCTTCCCCCTAGCGGGCCCAACCGGGGAGCTGTTTTTT.

The V gene is TRBV13, the J gene TRBJ1-3; 7 bases align to TRBD1. The CDR3 spans 15 residues. The ends lost 5 bases at V and 4 bases at J; junction bases unmatched: 8. CDR1 and CDR2 from the germline V gene are PRHDT and FYEKMQ (reference sequence). The CDR3: CASSPETGSGNTIYF. The CDR3 bases are TGTGCCAGCAGCCCAGAGACAGGGTCCGGAAACACCATATATTTT.

The rearrangement joins TRBV12-3 or TRBV12-4 to TRBJ2-5; 11 nucleotides match TRBD1. This CDR3 region has 15 residues. The J segment lost 5 bases and the V segment lost 5 bases, leaving 7 bases of the junction unmatched. The CDR3 loop is CASSPGQGAGETQYF. CDR3 in DNA: TGTGCCAGCAGTCCTGGACAGGGGGCGGGGGAGACCCAGTACTTC.